The 5 T cell receptor beta chains in this list originate from one sample, sequenced in a study of OX40 agonist ivuxolimab in advanced cancers. This table comes from immunoSEQ multiplex PCR, and its TCRdb copy is limited to in-frame clones, with some not included. The sample yields tens of thousands of clones, 84% seen once. The sequencing used CD4+ or CD8+ T cells sorted from blood, collected in a trial of the OX40 agonist ivuxolimab. These receptors were taken from an adult with an advanced solid tumor such as melanoma, head and neck, liver or kidney cancer.

The chain couples TRBV15 to TRBJ1-1; tentative D call: TRBD1 (6 bases). The V end lost 2 bases, the J end lost 5 bases, and 21 bases lay between the germline ends. The V gene's germline CDR1 is LNHNV and CDR2 YYDKDF (reference sequence). The CDR3 loop spans 17 amino acids. The CDR3 bases are TGTGCCACCAGCAGAAACGCTAACAGGGCGCGATGGACTGAAGCTTTCTTT. Encoded protein: CATSRNANRARWTEAFF.

V is TRBV6-5 and J is TRBJ1-2; TRBD1 aligns across 7 bases. Germline V gene lookup returns CDR1 MNHEY and CDR2 SVGAGI. V lost 4 bases to trimming and J lost 4 bases; unmatched junction nucleotides: 9. This CDR3 has 15 amino acids. For the CDR3, the DNA is TGTGCCAGCAGTTCACCGACAGGGTGGGTCTATGGCTACACCTTC. Protein product: CASSSPTGWVYGYTF.

V is TRBV4-2 and J is TRBJ1-1, with 7 bases identical to TRBD1. CDR3 length equals 14 residues. The germline CDR1 and CDR2 sequences are LGHNA and YNFKEQ. V was clipped by 3 bases and J by 4 bases; unmatched bases: 5. The DNA for the CDR3 is TGTGCCAGCAGCCAGCCAGGACAGGTCACTGAAGCTTTCTTT. Its protein product is CASSQPGQVTEAFF.

The chain recombines TRBV27 with TRBJ1-1, with D possibly matching TRBD1 (6 bases). Germline V gene sequence: CDR1 MNHEY, CDR2 SMNVEV (reference sequence). V was cut by 3 bases and J by 6 bases, with 17 bases left in between. This CDR3 is 15 amino acids long. The CDR3, as DNA: TGTGCCAGCAGTTTGATTCCGGGGGGGCTCCCTGAAGCTTTCTTT. It is translated as CASSLIPGGLPEAFF.

This chain connects TRBV7-2 to TRBJ2-3; the match to TRBD1 covers 8 bases. Germline lookup yields CDR1 SGHTA and CDR2 FQGNSA. The length of the CDR3 is 15 residues. The junction had 4 bases not matched to a gene; V was cut back by 3 bases and J by 2 bases. The CDR3 loop is CASSLYRGVTDTQYF. The CDR3 bases are TGTGCCAGCAGCTTGTACAGGGGGGTCACAGATACGCAGTATTTT.